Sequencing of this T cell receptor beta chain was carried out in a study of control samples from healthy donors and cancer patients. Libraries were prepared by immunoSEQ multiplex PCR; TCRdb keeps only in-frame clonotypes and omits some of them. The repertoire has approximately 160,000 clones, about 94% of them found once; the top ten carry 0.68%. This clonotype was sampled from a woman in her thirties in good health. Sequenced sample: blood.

The CDR3 sequence: CASSTMGLAGEQFF. The CDR3 DNA reads as TGTGCCAGTAGTACCATGGGACTAGCAGGGGAGCAGTTCTTC. The chain carries TRBV19 and TRBJ2-1, with TRBD2 identical over 9 bases. The CDR3 totals 14 residues. The germline V gene has CDR1 LNHDA and CDR2 SQIVND (reference sequence). The trim removed 4 bases at V and 10 bases at J, leaving 8 bases unmatched.